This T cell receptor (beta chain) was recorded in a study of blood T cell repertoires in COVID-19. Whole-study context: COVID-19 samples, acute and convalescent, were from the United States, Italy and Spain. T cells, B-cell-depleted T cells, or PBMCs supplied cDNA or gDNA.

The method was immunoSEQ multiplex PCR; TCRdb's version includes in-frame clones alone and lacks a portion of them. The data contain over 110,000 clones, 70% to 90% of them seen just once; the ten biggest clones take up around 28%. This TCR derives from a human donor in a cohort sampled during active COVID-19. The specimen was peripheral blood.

This CDR3 reads CASSIVGQGHQPQHF. The CDR3 coding sequence is TGTGCCAGTAGTATAGTGGGACAGGGACATCAGCCCCAGCATTTT. The chain uses TRBV19 and TRBJ1-5; 9 bases map to TRBD1. Unmatched junction bases numbered 3, after V lost 1 base and J lost 5 bases. Germline V gene sequence: CDR1 LNHDA, CDR2 SQIVND (reference sequence). The CDR3 length is 15 residues.